The 28 T cell receptor beta chains in this list originate from one sample, sequenced in a study of post-analysis software for immune sequencing data. Study observations and caveats: TRBV5-6, TRBV5-1 and TRBV20-1 were among roughly five TRBV segments more frequent in patients than controls.

The antigens of these receptors remain unknown. Researchers reported that TCR beta cDNA libraries carried unique molecular identifiers. From the PCR reads, TCRdb called clonotypes with MiXCR, one entry per CDR3 protein. The sample consists of 600,000 to 750,000 distinct CDR3 sequences, 59% of them appearing once. Sequenced material: blood. These receptor sequences come from a girl aged 2 to 9 with multiple sclerosis.

This clonotype appeared a few times. The V call is TRBV7-9, the J call TRBJ2-1; 9 positions agree with TRBD1. Trimming took 8 bases from V and 4 from J; bases not matched to a gene: 9. Germline V gene sequence: CDR1 SEHNR, CDR2 FQNEAQ (reference sequence). This CDR3 is 15 amino acids long. This CDR3 reads CASGPGQGHYNEQFF. Here the CDR3 DNA reads TGTGCCAGCGGGCCGGGACAGGGACATTACAATGAGCAGTTCTTC.

This chain links TRBV7-9 with TRBJ2-5; D is uncertain. The J call could be wrong; TRBJ2-7 is a better fit for the DNA end. This CDR3 has 14 amino acids. From germline, CDR1 is SEHNR and CDR2 FQNEAQ (reference sequence). The CDR3 DNA is TGTGCCAGCAGCTTAGCGCAGAACCGCTACGAGCAGTACTTC. The encoded protein is CASSLAQNRYEQYF.

In its sample, this clonotype was seen a few times. This chain links TRBV7-9 with TRBJ2-1, with unresolved D. Looked up from germline, CDR1 is SEHNR and CDR2 is FQNEAQ (reference sequence). CDR3 length: 11 amino acids. V was pared by 4 bases and J by 6 bases, with 4 bases between. DNA of the CDR3: TGTGCCAGCAGCTCAGCCAATGAGCAGTTCTTC. It codes for CASSSANEQFF.

This clonotype turned up a few times. The chain uses TRBV4-2 and TRBJ2-3, with D possibly matching TRBD1 (5 bases). The length of the CDR3 is 14 residues. Germline-derived CDR1 and CDR2 are LGHNA and YNFKEQ. The germline V and J ends were trimmed by 3 bases and 3 bases, with 10 bases remaining between them. The CDR3 reads CASSQTVSTDTQYF. CDR3 DNA sequence: TGTGCCAGCAGCCAGACAGTTTCAACAGATACGCAGTATTTT.

The chain employs TRBV4-2 and TRBJ2-1; tentative D call: TRBD1 (6 bases). This CDR3 contains 16 residues. Trimming removed 0 bases from V and 2 bases from J, with 11 bases in between. Germline lookup yields CDR1 LGHNA and CDR2 YNFKEQ. The CDR3 DNA reads TGTGCCAGCAGCCAAGACCGGGACATAACCTACAATGAGCAGTTCTTC. It translates to CASSQDRDITYNEQFF.

This clonotype showed up just a few times. The chain recombines TRBV7-2 with TRBJ2-7; D remains ambiguous. CDR1 is SGHTA, CDR2 FQGNSA, per germline. This CDR3 contains 18 residues. Trimming cost V 3 bases and J 0 bases, with 21 bases left between them. CDR3 loop: CASSFVGPSEISSYEQYF. CDR3 sequence (DNA): TGTGCCAGCAGCTTTGTGGGCCCATCGGAGATTAGCTCCTACGAGCAGTACTTC.

The chain is built from TRBV5-1 and TRBJ1-2, with 7 bases matching TRBD1. Trimming removed 1 base from V and 3 bases from J; junction bases left unmatched: 6. Germline CDR1 SGHRS, CDR2 YFSETQ. The length of the CDR3 is 15 residues. In nucleotides, the CDR3 is TGCGCCAGCAGCTTGACACAGGGGACGGACTATGGCTACACCTTC. It translates to CASSLTQGTDYGYTF.

The J gene is TRBJ2-1, the V gene TRBV29-1, with D maybe TRBD2 (6 bases). V was trimmed by 7 bases and J by 6 bases, leaving 10 bases between them. CDR3 length: 11 amino acids. The germline CDR1 and CDR2 sequences are SQVTM and ANQGSEA. In nucleotides, the CDR3 is TGCAGCGGATCGGAGGGCAATGAGCAGTTCTTC. This sequence encodes CSGSEGNEQFF.

The sample holds one count of this clonotype. V usage is TRBV6-6 and J usage is TRBJ1-2, with 7 bases matching TRBD1. Losses at the gene ends were 6 bases for V and 2 bases for J; bases not matched to a gene: 9. Germline CDR1 and CDR2: MNHNY and SVGAGI (reference sequence). The CDR3 is made up of 15 amino acids. This CDR3 is CASRESGQQNYGYTF. The CDR3 nucleotides are TGTGCCAGCAGAGAATCGGGACAGCAAAACTATGGCTACACCTTC.

The rearrangement uses TRBV29-1 and TRBJ2-7, with 11 positions matching TRBD2. Germline trimming cut 4 bases from V and 4 bases from J; bases unmatched to any gene: 3. CDR3 length equals 13 residues. Germline CDR1 SQVTM, CDR2 ANQGSEA. The CDR3 DNA follows: TGCAGCGTTGTGACTAGCGGGATTTACGAGCAGTACTTC. This codes for CSVVTSGIYEQYF.

CDR3 region: CASSEYREMETQYF. The CDR3 DNA reads as TGTGCCAGCAGTGAATATAGGGAGATGGAGACCCAGTACTTC. The chain combines TRBV25-1 with TRBJ2-5, with D possibly TRBD2 on 5 matching bases. In germline, CDR1 is MGHDK, CDR2 SYGVNS. Trimming pared 0 bases from V and 5 bases from J, leaving 10 bases between. This CDR3 is 14 amino acids long.

The CDR3 DNA is TGCGCCAGCAGCCAAGACCGGGCTAGCGGGGGCACAGATACGCAGTATTTT. This codes for CASSQDRASGGTDTQYF. The rearrangement joins TRBV4-3 to TRBJ2-3; 9 positions match TRBD2. The junction had 5 bases not matched to a gene; V was cut back by 0 bases and J by 1 base. Germline CDR1 LGHNA, CDR2 YSLEER. The CDR3 is 17 residues long.

The chain recombines TRBV29-1 with TRBJ2-7; no firm D call. CDR1 and CDR2 from the germline V gene are SQVTM and ANQGSEA. V lost 2 bases, J lost 1 base, and 9 bases lay in between. The CDR3 loop spans 13 amino acids. CDR3: CSVENPRSYEQYF. CDR3 DNA: TGCAGCGTTGAAAATCCCCGGTCCTACGAGCAGTACTTC.

V usage is TRBV3-1 and J usage is TRBJ1-2, with no clear D. CDR1 and CDR2 from the germline V gene are LGHDT and YNNKEL (reference sequence). The CDR3 is 13 residues long. V dropped 0 bases and J dropped 8 bases, with 10 bases sitting between them. This CDR3 reads CASSQDGYEGYTF. The CDR3 region has the DNA TGTGCCAGCAGCCAAGACGGCTACGAGGGCTACACCTTC.

The chain has TRBV3-1 and TRBJ2-5; D possibly uses TRBD1 or TRBD2 (5 bases each). The V gene's germline CDR1 is LGHDT and CDR2 YNNKEL (reference sequence). This CDR3 has 15 residues. The ends were cut back, 0 bases at V and 5 bases at J, with 13 bases in the middle. The CDR3 protein is CASSQEGREMETQYF. DNA for the CDR3: TGTGCCAGCAGCCAAGAGGGCAGGGAGATGGAGACCCAGTACTTC.

The CDR3 spells CASSSLPGGEGTEAFF. The DNA of the CDR3 is TGTGCCAGCAGTTCGCTTCCAGGGGGCGAAGGGACTGAAGCTTTCTTT. The chain recombines TRBV27 with TRBJ1-1; 8 bases line up with TRBD1. The CDR3 consists of 16 residues. Germline V gene data show CDR1 as MNHEY and CDR2 as SMNVEV (reference sequence). V dropped 4 bases and J dropped 5; count of bases not matched to a gene: 12.

This sequence joins TRBV7-2 and TRBJ2-1, with 10 bases aligning to TRBD2. Germline CDR1 SGHTA, CDR2 FQGNSA. This CDR3 spans 18 amino acids. J was trimmed by 4 bases and V by 2 bases; bases with no gene match: 11. CDR3 loop: CASSLPSVGLAAYNEQFF. CDR3 nucleotide sequence: TGTGCCAGCAGCTTACCGTCGGTAGGACTAGCGGCGTACAATGAGCAGTTCTTC.

V usage is TRBV5-1 and J usage is TRBJ2-5; D is possibly TRBD1 (5 bases). CDR3 length: 13 residues. Trimming took off 4 bases at V and 3 bases at J, with 10 bases between the two ends. The germline V gene encodes CDR1 SGHRS and CDR2 YFSETQ. The CDR3 DNA reads TGCGCCAGCAGCAACCCGACAGAAGAGACCCAGTACTTC. Its protein is CASSNPTEETQYF.

The chain carries TRBV6-5 and TRBJ2-5, with TRBD1 matching over 7 bases. From germline, CDR1 is MNHEY and CDR2 SVGAGI. Trimming took 5 bases from V and 3 from J; bases not matched to a gene: 6. This CDR3 has 14 amino acids. CDR3 amino acids: CASSRQGFEETQYF. CDR3 in DNA: TGTGCCAGCAGTCGACAGGGCTTCGAAGAGACCCAGTACTTC.

As concerns this clonotype: Mismatch with germline at one junction end may stem from a read error. The J gene is TRBJ1-1, the V gene TRBV3-1; no clear D gene. Germline CDR1 reads LGHDT; CDR2 reads YNNKEL (reference sequence). The CDR3 spans 19 residues. The CDR3 DNA reads as TGTGCCAGCAACCAAGATTTTATTCTATCCTCACCTTTGAACACTGAAGCTTTCTTT. The encoded protein is CASNQDFILSSPLNTEAFF.

The genes are TRBV5-1 and TRBJ1-5, with D perhaps TRBD1 (5 bases). V lost 2 bases and J lost 4, with 13 bases in between. Germline V gene lookup returns CDR1 SGHRS and CDR2 YFSETQ. The CDR3 runs to 15 residues. The CDR3 reads CASSFDGRTNQPQHF. The CDR3 DNA sequence: TGCGCCAGCAGCTTCGACGGACGGACAAATCAGCCCCAGCATTTT.

This chain joins TRBV15 and TRBJ2-7; no clear D gene. Trimming left V 2 bases short and J 10 bases short, with 12 bases between. CDR1 and CDR2 from the germline V gene are LNHNV and YYDKDF (reference sequence). This CDR3 has 12 residues. The CDR3 loop is CATSRSQEAQYF. The CDR3 DNA is TGTGCCACCAGCAGATCCCAAGAGGCCCAGTACTTC.

As DNA, the CDR3 is TGTGCCACCAGTCCCCCGGGACTTTACAATGAGCAGTTCTTC. Amino acid sequence: CATSPPGLYNEQFF. The J gene is TRBJ2-1, the V gene TRBV24-1, with a possible D match to TRBD2 (6 bases). This CDR3 has 14 amino acids. Trimming removed 6 bases at V and 4 bases at J, with 12 bases between. CDR1 is KGHDR, CDR2 SFDVKD, per germline.

This clonotype was detected a few times. The genes are TRBV29-1 and TRBJ2-7; D could derive from TRBD1 or TRBD2 (5 bases each). V was pared by 8 bases and J by 1 base, with 15 bases between. Looked up from germline, CDR1 is SQVTM and CDR2 is ANQGSEA. The CDR3 length is 13 residues. Here the CDR3 reads CSIRDVASYEQYF. The CDR3 region has the DNA TGCAGCATAAGGGACGTCGCTTCCTACGAGCAGTACTTC.

This clonotype came up a few times. The gene calls are TRBV2 and TRBJ1-4; D unclear. Per germline, CDR1 SNHLY and CDR2 FYNNEI. Between the trimmed V and J ends, which lost 8 bases and 5 bases, there was a span of 9 bases. The CDR3 loop spans 12 amino acids. The CDR3 here is CASRTLNEKLFF. Here the CDR3 DNA reads TGTGCCAGCCGGACCCTGAATGAAAAACTGTTTTTT. The variable domain in full, completed from reference TRBV2 and TRBJ1-4, reads EPEVTQTPSHQVTQMGQEVILRCVPISNHLYFYWYRQILGQKVEFLVSFYNNEISEKSEIFDDQFSVERPDGSNFTLKIRSTKLEDSAMYFCASRTLNEKLFFGSGTQLSVL.

The V gene is TRBV10-3, the J gene TRBJ2-1; D uncertain. This CDR3 comprises 13 residues. V shed 6 bases and J shed 8 bases, with 14 bases lying between them. Per the germline V gene, CDR1 is ENHRY and CDR2 is SYGVKD. The CDR3 DNA reads TGTGCCATCAGCCGGACGACTTTGTATGAGCAGTTCTTC. Protein: CAISRTTLYEQFF.

The gene calls are TRBV12-3 or TRBV12-4 and TRBJ2-1; TRBD1 or TRBD2 may be the D gene (5 bases each). The CDR3 consists of 11 residues. V was pared by 6 bases and J by 9 bases, with 9 bases between. CDR3 residues: CASRWGSEQFF. The CDR3 DNA is TGTGCCAGCAGGTGGGGGTCTGAGCAGTTCTTC.

As to this clonotype: The conserved phenylalanine or tryptophan normally closing the CDR3 is absent here, so this likely arose from a read error. The chain carries TRBV4-3 and TRBJ2-3, with 7 positions matching TRBD2. This CDR3 is built from 16 residues. The germline gives CDR1 LGHNA, CDR2 YSLEER. V lost 1 base to trimming and J lost 2 bases; unmatched junction nucleotides: 6. CDR3 bases: TGCGCCAGCAGCCAAGGATCAGCGGGGTCCACAGATACGCAGTATCTT. It is translated as CASSQGSAGSTDTQYL.